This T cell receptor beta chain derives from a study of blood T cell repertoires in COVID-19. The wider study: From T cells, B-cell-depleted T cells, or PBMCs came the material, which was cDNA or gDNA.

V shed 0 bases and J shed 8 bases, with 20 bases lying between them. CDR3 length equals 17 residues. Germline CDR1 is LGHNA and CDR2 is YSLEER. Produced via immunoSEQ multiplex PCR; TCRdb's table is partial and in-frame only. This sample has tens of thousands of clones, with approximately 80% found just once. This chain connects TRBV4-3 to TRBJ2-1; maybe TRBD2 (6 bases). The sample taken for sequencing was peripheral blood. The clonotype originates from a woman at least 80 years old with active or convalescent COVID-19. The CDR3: CASSQDLAGSRLDEQFF. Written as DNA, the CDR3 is TGCGCCAGCAGCCAAGATCTGGCGGGAAGTCGTTTGGATGAGCAGTTCTTC.